This T cell receptor beta chain is from a study of CD8 T cells in Susac syndrome. Background on the study: There were Susac syndrome patients who were therapy-naive at blood draw, others on corticosteroids, and others on intravenous immunoglobulin alone.

Sequencing targeted TCR beta in blood CD8+ and CD4+ T cells. Only one count was recorded for this clonotype. The antigen is unknown. This CDR3 has 14 amino acids. From germline, CDR1 is DFQATT and CDR2 SNEGSKA (reference sequence). Trimming took 4 bases from V and 5 from J, leaving 12 bases between them. It was with random hexamers that about 0.45 to 1 ug RNA was reverse transcribed. One entry per CDR3 protein, called by TCRdb with MiXCR from the immunoSEQ multiplex PCR reads. There are about 190,000 distinct CDR3 sequences in the sample; roughly 95% occur only once, and around 0.096% lies in the top ten. Study results and caveats: In Susac syndrome, CD4+ T cell repertoires lacked any clonal expansion.

This receptor was identified in a human donor with Susac syndrome. Material: CD4+ T cells from PBMCs. The chain has TRBV20-1 and TRBJ1-6; no clear D. CDR3 residues: CSAKGESDNSPLHF. The CDR3 bases are TGCAGTGCTAAGGGAGAGTCTGATAATTCACCCCTCCACTTT.